Listed below are T cell receptor beta chains from one sample, sequenced in a study of blood T cell repertoires in COVID-19. Repertoires were generated with immunoSEQ multiplex PCR, while TCRdb's copy carries only in-frame clones and drops some. The table lists about 54,000 clones, about 87% of them singletons. Specimen: peripheral blood. The receptors derive from a human donor in a cohort sampled during active COVID-19. CDR3s leave out the opening cysteine and the closing phenylalanine or tryptophan.

j_gene	v_gene	CDR3aa
TRBJ2-5	TRBV5-5	ASSLPTGGLETQY
TRBJ2-7	TRBV3-1/TRBV3-2	ASTSPAGRQY
TRBJ2-1	TRBV9	ASSRGLAENNEQF
TRBJ2-7	TRBV29-1	SVGRDRGLEQY
TRBJ2-3	TRBV25-1	ASSEDPLSGASTDTQY
TRBJ2-2	TRBV5-5	ASSLQQMITGELF
TRBJ2-1	TRBV4-2	ASSRALDNEQF
TRBJ2-2	TRBV10-3	ASGLNTGELF
TRBJ2-1	TRBV4-2	ASSQASSGGPRNEQF
TRBJ2-1	TRBV12-3/TRBV12-4	ASTLQGGWEQF
TRBJ2-7	TRBV11-2	ASSLARLSSYEQY
TRBJ1-1	TRBV10-1	ASRRQGHTSDTEAF
TRBJ2-1	TRBV30	AWSVLDSGIYNEQF
TRBJ2-2	TRBV5-1	ASSFGQNTGELF
TRBJ2-3	TRBV29-1	SVLGTSGNTQY
TRBJ2-1	TRBV7-9	ASSFGTSDNEQF
TRBJ2-5	TRBV7-9	ASSLMGAYTGVQETQY
TRBJ2-7	TRBV11-3	ASSFGGGREQY
TRBJ1-2	TRBV19	ASSINFQVRT
TRBJ1-1	TRBV7-9	ASSNGQGNTEAF
TRBJ2-2	TRBV6-5	ASRSPGPGELF
TRBJ1-2	TRBV4-1	ASSQDPGQGVVGNYGYT
TRBJ2-5	TRBV5-1	ASSLGGTSLQETQY
TRBJ2-1	TRBV4-1	ASSQAGNEQF
TRBJ2-5	TRBV5-4	ASSLLREQETQY